This T cell receptor beta chain was profiled in a study of shared clonotypes between healthy human individuals (TCRdb year 2020). About the full investigation: A couple of women and three men aged 18 to 49 years were included in the cohort. Blood TCR repertoires of five healthy adults were deeply sequenced to estimate repertoire size and the extent of clonotype sharing between individuals. Per donor, leukapheresis produced somewhere between about 0.8 and 9 billion PBMCs. Different laboratories and diverse techniques were used to prepare libraries and sequence TCR repertoires, to increase sequencing depth and limit assay-specific biases. For each donor, three plates each were used for CD4 naive and CD4 memory, two plates were used for CD8 naive, and one plate was used for CD8 memory. The study at large found these results: Compared with non-shared clonotypes, the clonotypes found in all four sorted-subset donors had higher generation probabilities. Naive subsets generally had larger estimated clonotype richness than memory subsets did. Even with the large sequencing depth, rarefaction of the sorted-subset datasets indicated that sequencing was incomplete. Based on pairwise subsampling, the degree of clonotype sharing among donors was expected to be affected by sequencing depth. Sampling was limited to blood, and TCR repertoires in tissue likely differ from TCR repertoires in blood. The small number of donors limited the genetic and exposure-history diversity represented. Approximately 5% of naive CD4, 3% to 3.5% of naive CD8, about 2.5% of memory CD4, and roughly 0.4% of memory CD8 clonotypes were shared across a few donors.

The donors were healthy, HIV-negative adults who had no recently reported acute infections or vaccinations. Every donor was a Caucasian adult residing in Nashville, Tennessee, USA. CD4+ T cells were enriched through magnetic negative selection, after which naive cells were positively selected on CD45RA and the remaining negative fraction served as the memory subset. Blood was obtained by leukapheresis, after which PBMCs were separated by Ficoll-Histopaque density gradient centrifugation and cryopreserved in liquid nitrogen vapor phase. Analytical flow cytometry was used to check the purity and quantity of every magnetically sorted T cell population. Genomic DNA was isolated from every sorted fraction and measured by UV absorbance on a Nanodrop 2000c. Turning to this clone: Its antigen is unknown. Within one base of it there is no much larger clone, and no base qualities were kept.

V is clipped by 3 bases and J by 3 bases, and the sequence between their germline boundaries is 7 bases long. CDR1 SGHNT and CDR2 YYREEE are derived from the germline V gene (reference sequence). The CDR3 holds 13 amino acids from the cysteine to the phenylalanine. Only the CDR3 region is kept as DNA, spanning 39 bases read in frame from base 1. Using the deep immunoSEQ assay, multiplex PCR amplified TCR CDR3 regions from genomic DNA. Genomic DNA extracted from each cell subset was distributed evenly over all wells of several immunoSEQ 96-well plates, and each plate served as one replicate. For sorted subsets, about 200 ng genomic DNA, equal to tens of thousands of T cell genomes, was loaded into each replicate PCR. Purified libraries were quantified with a Qubit 3.0 fluorometer, sized on a Bioanalyzer 2100, and re-quantified with the KAPA Library Quantification kit. Every immunoSEQ 96-well plate was sequenced on a separate single-read 150-cycle Illumina NextSeq 550 flow cell. In the authors' own workflow: The immunoSEQ output contained only junctional sequences without quality scores, so filtering could not match that applied to full-length reads. To assign V/J genes and CDR3, sequences were annotated against IMGT germline references using PyIR, a Python wrapper for IgBLAST v1.9. Any read was removed if the V/J assignment was weak (E-value above 1e-6), the CDR3 was missing, or the read contained stop codons, out-of-frame junctions, or ambiguous translated residues. V3J clonotypes were defined as sequences sharing an identical inferred V gene, J gene, and CDR3 amino acid sequence. The percentage overlap between two repertoires was calculated by dividing the number of shared unique clonotypes by the size of the smaller repertoire. Repertoire richness was assessed with RTK rarefaction, the Chao1 estimator, and Recon v2.1 estimates of unobserved clonotypes. Generation probabilities were computed with OLGA for all TCRbeta clonotypes obtained by the gDNA method from a handful of donors. Imported from immuneACCESS, the table was reduced by TCRdb to in-frame sequences with V and J called. These copies leave out some clones; in studies compared against another copy, an unresolved V gene accounts for under half, and the cause of the remainder is not known. That table supplies the V and J calls and clone size; D and trimming were determined from the DNA. Present in this sample are 300,000 to 400,000 clones, about 73% of which were seen just once. The biggest ten clones account for 8% to 13% of the sample.

The sequencing input was memory CD4+ T cells sorted from blood. The sample's cell subset or site label is to be understood as: CD45RA-negative fraction. The chain is made from TRBV5-4 and TRBJ1-5; the D gene cannot be named for sure. This TCR was recovered from a man aged 25 to 40 in good health. The sequence in DNA is TGTGCCAGCAGCTCCGGATTCAATCAGCCCCAGCATTTT. Its translation is CASSSGFNQPQHF. Reference TRBV5-4 and TRBJ1-5 proteins supply the regions before and after the CDR3; the full variable domain is: ETGVTQSPTHLIKTRGQQVTLRCSSQSGHNTVSWYQQALGQGPQFIFQYYREEENGRGNFPPRFSGLQFPNYSSELNVNALELDDSALYLCASSSGFNQPQHFGDGTRLSIL.